This passage covers 17 T cell receptor beta chains from one sample sequenced in a study of blood T cell repertoires in COVID-19. Generated by immunoSEQ multiplex PCR, the TCRdb table keeps only in-frame clones and is missing some. The repertoire includes 55,000 to 75,000 clones, 84% of them detected once, and around 9.1% sits in the top ten. Sequencing was carried out using peripheral blood. The source of these receptors is an older man with COVID-19, enrolled during active disease.

V usage is TRBV4-3 and J usage is TRBJ2-7, with 8 nucleotides matching TRBD1. Germline CDR1 is LGHNA and CDR2 is YSLEER. CDR3 length: 15 amino acids. The trim removed 0 bases at V and 4 bases at J, leaving 5 bases unmatched. CDR3: CASSQEGQGVYEQYF. DNA for the CDR3: TGCGCCAGCAGCCAAGAAGGACAGGGCGTATACGAGCAGTACTTC.

This chain's CDR3 is CASSRGGSRETQYF. Written as DNA, the CDR3 is TGTGCCAGCAGTCGGGGCGGGAGCCGGGAGACCCAGTACTTC. The chain is built from TRBV6-5 and TRBJ2-5; 7 nucleotides match TRBD2. Germline V gene data show CDR1 as MNHEY and CDR2 as SVGAGI. The CDR3 spans 14 residues. Trimming at V came to 5 bases and at J to 5 bases, leaving 8 bases not matched to a gene.

This clone was found once. The chain has TRBV13 and TRBJ2-3; 12 positions match TRBD2. The length of the CDR3 is 18 residues. With 1 base clipped from V and 6 bases from J, the junction kept 11 bases outside the gene matches. The germline V gene encodes CDR1 PRHDT and CDR2 FYEKMQ (reference sequence). As DNA, the CDR3 is TGTGCCAGCAGCTTAGCACTAGCGGGAGGAGGCACGTCGGATACGCAGTATTTT. It specifies CASSLALAGGGTSDTQYF.

This clone was recorded only once. The rearrangement uses TRBV10-1 and TRBJ1-2; 9 nucleotides align to TRBD1. Germline V gives CDR1 WNHNN, CDR2 SYGVQD (reference sequence). This CDR3 has 16 residues. The V segment lost 9 bases and the J segment 0 bases; nucleotides outside the gene matches: 11. DNA of the CDR3: TGCGCCAGTTCTTTAAGATGGACAGGGGCTAACTATGGCTACACCTTC. Translation: CASSLRWTGANYGYTF.

The CDR3 sequence: CASSLGGLAGYEQYF. The CDR3, as DNA: TGTGCCAGCAGCTTGGGGGGGCTAGCGGGCTACGAGCAGTACTTC. The genes are TRBV7-8 and TRBJ2-7; 8 bases are shared with TRBD2. CDR1 and CDR2 from the germline V gene are SGHVS and FQNEAQ. J lost 3 bases, V lost 3 bases, and 7 bases had no gene match. The CDR3 consists of 15 residues.

CDR3 nucleotide sequence: TGTGCCAGTAGTACCCTAACAGGGGGCAAGGAAGCTTTCTTT. Amino acid sequence: CASSTLTGGKEAFF. J is TRBJ1-1 and V is TRBV19, with 9 bases fitting TRBD1. Trimming at V came to 4 bases and at J to 8 bases, leaving 8 bases not matched to a gene. The CDR3 has 14 amino acids. The germline V gene encodes CDR1 LNHDA and CDR2 SQIVND (reference sequence).

CDR3 protein: CASSTGQRETQYF. CDR3 in DNA: TGTGCCAGCAGCACAGGACAGAGGGAGACCCAGTACTTC. V is TRBV5-6 and J is TRBJ2-5; D perhaps matches TRBD1 (6 bases). The V and J ends lost 4 bases and 5 bases respectively, with 12 bases between them. The CDR3 is made up of 13 amino acids. Germline V CDR1 and CDR2: SGHDT, YYEEEE.

The CDR3, as DNA: TGTGCCATCAGTGCCCCTACCGGGACAGGGGGCGATTTTAACTATGGCTACACCTTC. Translating gives CAISAPTGTGGDFNYGYTF. The rearrangement uses TRBV10-3 and TRBJ1-2, with TRBD1 matching 12 bases. Germline CDR1 reads ENHRY; CDR2 reads SYGVKD. J lost 1 base, V lost 4 bases, and 13 bases had no gene match. This CDR3 comprises 19 residues.

This chain connects TRBV29-1 to TRBJ2-3; 8 bases match TRBD2. CDR3 size: 15 residues. Germline-derived CDR1 and CDR2 are SQVTM and ANQGSEA. CDR3 sequence: CSRSGGREGKDTQYF. The CDR3 DNA reads TGCAGTAGAAGTGGGGGCCGGGAGGGTAAGGATACGCAGTATTTT.

The genes are TRBV5-1 and TRBJ2-3; 12 nucleotides line up with TRBD2. The CDR3 extends over 14 amino acids. Germline V CDR1 and CDR2: SGHRS, YFSETQ. Trimming removed 7 bases from V and 2 bases from J; junction bases left unmatched: 2. The CDR3 DNA is TGCGCCAGCCGACTAGCGGGGGACACAGATACGCAGTATTTT. Its translation is CASRLAGDTDTQYF.

The genes are TRBV2 and TRBJ1-5; a possible D gene is TRBD1 (6 bases). The CDR3 is 16 residues long. Germline CDR1 is SNHLY and CDR2 is FYNNEI. V was pared by 4 bases and J by 3 bases, with 16 bases between. The CDR3 here is CASSGTQGTPNQPQHF. CDR3 DNA sequence: TGTGCCAGCAGTGGGACCCAGGGGACCCCCAATCAGCCCCAGCATTTT.

V gene TRBV30 combines with J gene TRBJ1-5; D call uncertain. Germline assignment: CDR1 GTSNPN and CDR2 SVGIG (reference sequence). The CDR3 is 12 residues long. V lost 1 base and J 6 bases, leaving 7 bases between the germline ends. The CDR3 DNA follows: TGTGCCTGGAGTGGCGGGTTTCAGCCCCAGCATTTT. It is translated as CAWSGGFQPQHF.

The genes are TRBV2 and TRBJ2-5, with TRBD2 as a possible D gene (5 bases). The length of the CDR3 is 13 residues. V lost 4 bases, J lost 5 bases, and 11 bases lay in between. Germline V lookup: CDR1 SNHLY, CDR2 FYNNEI. CDR3 in DNA: TGTGCCAGCAGTGGTAACCCGGGGGAGACCCAGTACTTC. Protein sequence: CASSGNPGETQYF. Complete variable domain (other parts from reference TRBV2 and TRBJ2-5): EPEVTQTPSHQVTQMGQEVILRCVPISNHLYFYWYRQILGQKVEFLVSFYNNEISEKSEIFDDQFSVERPDGSNFTLKIRSTKLEDSAMYFCASSGNPGETQYFGPGTRLLVL.

The rearrangement links TRBV5-6 to TRBJ2-5; 7 positions match TRBD1. Germline values: CDR1 SGHDT, CDR2 YYEEEE. After removal of 4 bases from V and 4 bases from J, the junction contained 4 bases not matched to a gene. The CDR3 extends over 13 amino acids. In DNA form, the CDR3 reads TGTGCCAGCAGCCGAGACAGGGCAGAGACCCAGTACTTC. It encodes CASSRDRAETQYF. The full variable domain, completed using reference TRBV5-6 and TRBJ2-5, is DAGVTQSPTHLIKTRGQQVTLRCSPKSGHDTVSWYQQALGQGPQFIFQYYEEEERQRGNFPDRFSGHQFPNYSSELNVNALLLGDSALYLCASSRDRAETQYFGPGTRLLVL.

The chain links TRBV19 to TRBJ1-4; no firm D call. This CDR3 has 15 amino acids. V lost 5 bases and J lost 6, with 16 bases in between. The germline CDR1 and CDR2 sequences are LNHDA and SQIVND (reference sequence). The CDR3 sequence is CASSPNKVEDEKLFF. In nucleotides, the CDR3 is TGTGCCAGTAGTCCGAACAAGGTGGAGGATGAAAAACTGTTTTTT.

J is TRBJ1-1 and V is TRBV7-8; D may be TRBD1 (5 bases). From germline, CDR1 is SGHVS and CDR2 FQNEAQ. CDR3 size: 15 residues. V gave up 3 bases and J gave up 6 bases, with 17 bases separating them. This chain's CDR3 is CASSLIGTWGAEAFF. CDR3 DNA: TGTGCCAGCAGCTTGATTGGAACGTGGGGCGCTGAAGCTTTCTTT.

The chain is built from TRBV7-8 and TRBJ2-5, with 10 bases fitting TRBD1. J gave up 5 bases and V 5 bases, and 11 bases lay outside the gene matches. CDR3 length: 16 amino acids. Germline assignment: CDR1 SGHVS and CDR2 FQNEAQ. The CDR3, as DNA: TGTGCCAGCAGCCCGCGCGGAGGGGACAGGGGCGAGACCCAGTACTTC. It yields the protein CASSPRGGDRGETQYF.